The 9 T cell receptor beta chains presented below share a single source sample, sequenced in a study of shared clonotypes between healthy human individuals. CD45RO-negative, CCR7-positively selected cells formed the naive CD8 fraction, excluding terminally differentiated effector memory CD45RA+ cells. Profiled with immunoSEQ multiplex PCR; TCRdb holds only in-frame clones, not every one. The repertoire consists of about 1,800,000 clones, with about 95% occurring once and the leading ten covering around 1%. The sample taken for sequencing was naive CD8+ T cells sorted from blood. The receptors originated from a man aged 18-30 years in good health.

The chain has TRBV4-2 and TRBJ2-2; the D is unclear. The CDR3 contains 13 residues. CDR1 LGHNA and CDR2 YNFKEQ come from the germline V gene. Trimming took 3 bases from V and 6 from J, leaving 8 bases between them. The CDR3 bases are TGTGCCAGCAGCCAGCCCCCCCCCGGGGAGCTGTTTTTT. This gives the protein CASSQPPPGELFF.

The chain links TRBV9 to TRBJ2-3; TRBD2 agrees at 8 bases. Germline values: CDR1 SGDLS, CDR2 YYNGEE. V trimming: 1 base; J trimming: 4 bases; junction bases outside the gene matches: 2. This CDR3 is built from 14 residues. CDR3 nucleotides: TGTGCCAGCAGCGTAAGCGGGAGCCCAGATACGCAGTATTTT. Its protein product is CASSVSGSPDTQYF.

The chain has TRBV5-1 and TRBJ2-3; 9 bases line up with TRBD2. This CDR3 region has 14 residues. The V and J ends lost 4 bases and 6 bases, in that order; junction bases with no gene match: 6. CDR1 SGHRS and CDR2 YFSETQ come from the germline V gene. CDR3 sequence (DNA): TGCGCCAGCAGCCGGATAGCGGGAGCTGATACGCAGTATTTT. This sequence encodes CASSRIAGADTQYF. Together with reference TRBV5-1 and TRBJ2-3, the CDR3 gives the full variable domain: KAGVTQTPRYLIKTRGQQVTLSCSPISGHRSVSWYQQTPGQGLQFLFEYFSETQRNKGNFPGRFSGRQFSNSRSEMNVSTLELGDSALYLCASSRIAGADTQYFGPGTRLTVL.

The gene calls are TRBV7-2 and TRBJ2-7; D perhaps matches TRBD2 (5 bases). CDR3 size: 15 residues. The V gene's germline CDR1 is SGHTA and CDR2 FQGNSA. V lost 0 bases and J lost 2, with 11 bases in between. The CDR3 sequence is CASSLAGEGTYEQYF. The DNA of the CDR3 is TGTGCCAGCAGCTTAGCGGGAGAAGGGACCTACGAGCAGTACTTC.

The V and J genes are TRBV5-1 and TRBJ1-1; 9 bases are a match to TRBD1. V gave up 4 bases and J gave up 3 bases; unmatched junction bases: 7. CDR3 length: 15 amino acids. From germline, CDR1 is SGHRS and CDR2 YFSETQ. The DNA of the CDR3 is TGCGCCAGCAGCCAACAGGGGGCACGGGACACTGAAGCTTTCTTT. Translated: CASSQQGARDTEAFF.

This clone was seen just once. The sample carries other DNA sequences with the same CDR3. CDR3 sequence reads: CASSQVRNEQFF. CDR3 in DNA: TGCGCCAGCAGCCAAGTTCGGAATGAGCAGTTCTTC. The chain uses TRBV4-1 and TRBJ2-1; D not certain. Germline CDR1 MGHRA, CDR2 YSYEKL. V was pared by 1 base and J by 7 bases, with 5 bases between. The CDR3 covers 12 residues.

The chain is built from TRBV7-9 and TRBJ1-1; D uncertain. The germline V gene has CDR1 SEHNR and CDR2 FQNEAQ (reference sequence). The length of the CDR3 is 14 residues. V shed 5 bases and J shed 1 base, with 11 bases lying between them. This CDR3 is CASSRSMGNTEAFF. CDR3 in DNA: TGTGCCAGCAGCCGAAGCATGGGGAACACTGAAGCTTTCTTT. Full variable domain (remainder filled in from reference TRBV7-9 and TRBJ1-1): DTGVSQNPRHKITKRGQNVTFRCDPISEHNRLYWYRQTLGQGPEFLTYFQNEAQLEKSRLLSDRFSAERPKGSFSTLEIQRTEQGDSAMYLCASSRSMGNTEAFFGQGTRLTVV.

This clone was seen once. V usage is TRBV7-2 and J usage is TRBJ2-7; D is perhaps TRBD2 (5 bases). Germline lookup yields CDR1 SGHTA and CDR2 FQGNSA. V was pared by 5 bases and J by 3 bases, with 8 bases between. The CDR3 has 12 residues. The CDR3 loop reads CASSDYSYEQYF. The CDR3 nucleotides read TGTGCCAGCAGCGACTACAGCTACGAGCAGTACTTC.

This rearrangement joins TRBV30 to TRBJ1-2; D is unresolved. This CDR3 is 12 amino acids long. With 5 bases removed from V and 0 bases from J, the gap between germline ends came to 7 bases. CDR1 is GTSNPN, CDR2 SVGIG, per germline (reference sequence). Written as DNA, the CDR3 is TGTGCCTGGGACACTGCTAACTATGGCTACACCTTC. Translated, it gives CAWDTANYGYTF.